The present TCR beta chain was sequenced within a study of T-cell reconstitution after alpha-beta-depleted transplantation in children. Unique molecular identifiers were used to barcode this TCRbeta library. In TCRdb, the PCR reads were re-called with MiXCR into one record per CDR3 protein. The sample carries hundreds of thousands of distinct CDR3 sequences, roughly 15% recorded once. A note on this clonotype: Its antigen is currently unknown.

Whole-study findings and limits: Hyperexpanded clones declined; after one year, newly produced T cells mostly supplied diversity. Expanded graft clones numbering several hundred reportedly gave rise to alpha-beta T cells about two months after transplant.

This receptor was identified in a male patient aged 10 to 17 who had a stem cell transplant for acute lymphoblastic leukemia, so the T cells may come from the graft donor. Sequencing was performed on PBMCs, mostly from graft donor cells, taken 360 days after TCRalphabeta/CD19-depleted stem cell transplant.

CDR3 sequence (DNA): TGTGCCAGCAGTTTCACAGGGGGTGGCGAAAAACTGTTTTTT. It specifies CASSFTGGGEKLFF. This chain connects TRBV12-3 or TRBV12-4 to TRBJ1-4; 8 nucleotides align to TRBD1. V was pared by 3 bases and J by 8 bases, with 5 bases of the junction left unmatched. The CDR3 has 14 amino acids.